Each of the 13 T cell receptor beta chains below was sequenced from the same sample in a study of T cells after yellow fever vaccination. TCRdb recomputed calls from the 5' RACE reads with MiXCR, one row per CDR3 protein. The sample yields under 400,000 distinct CDR3 sequences, approximately 10% seen once. Here the sequenced sample was PBMCs, taken on the day of the first yellow fever vaccination. The origin of the receptors is a man in his late teens or twenties who received the YFV17D yellow fever vaccine.

This chain connects TRBV5-1 to TRBJ2-3, with TRBD1 matching over 10 bases. The CDR3 loop spans 16 amino acids. Looked up from germline, CDR1 is SGHRS and CDR2 is YFSETQ. V was pared by 5 bases and J by 6 bases, with 12 bases of the junction left unmatched. The CDR3 reads CASSRTPGQGKDTQYF. In DNA, the CDR3 is TGCGCCAGCAGTCGTACGCCGGGACAGGGGAAGGATACGCAGTATTTT. The variable domain in full, completed from reference TRBV5-1 and TRBJ2-3, reads KAGVTQTPRYLIKTRGQQVTLSCSPISGHRSVSWYQQTPGQGLQFLFEYFSETQRNKGNFPGRFSGRQFSNSRSEMNVSTLELGDSALYLCASSRTPGQGKDTQYFGPGTRLTVL.

This clonotype has only a few counts. CDR3 in DNA: TGTGCCAGCAGTCGGACGGACGTGGAAGAGACCCAGTACTTC. Its protein product is CASSRTDVEETQYF. The V call is TRBV2, the J call TRBJ2-5; D gene uncertain. The ends were cut back, 5 bases at V and 3 bases at J, with 13 bases in the middle. CDR3 size: 14 residues. The germline gives CDR1 SNHLY, CDR2 FYNNEI. Filled out from reference TRBV2 and TRBJ2-5, the complete variable domain reads EPEVTQTPSHQVTQMGQEVILRCVPISNHLYFYWYRQILGQKVEFLVSFYNNEISEKSEIFDDQFSVERPDGSNFTLKIRSTKLEDSAMYFCASSRTDVEETQYFGPGTRLLVL.

This clonotype was observed a few times. The J gene is TRBJ2-3, the V gene TRBV14; D gene ambiguous. The CDR3 loop spans 13 amino acids. Looked up from germline, CDR1 is SGHDN and CDR2 is FVKESK. The ends were cut back, 1 base at V and 3 bases at J, with 5 bases in the middle. The CDR3 nucleotides read TGTGCCAGCAGCCAAGGGCATACAGATACGCAGTATTTT. Translated: CASSQGHTDTQYF.

The rearrangement uses TRBV7-9 and TRBJ1-6; weak D call: TRBD1 (5 bases). V lost 0 bases to trimming and J lost 7 bases, with 10 bases between them. Germline-derived CDR1 and CDR2 are SEHNR and FQNEAQ (reference sequence). The CDR3 runs to 15 residues. The CDR3 is CASSLAGTKNSPLHF. As DNA, the CDR3 is TGTGCCAGCAGCTTAGCTGGGACCAAGAATTCACCCCTCCACTTT. Looking up the rest from reference TRBV7-9 and TRBJ1-6 gives the full variable domain: DTGVSQNPRHKITKRGQNVTFRCDPISEHNRLYWYRQTLGQGPEFLTYFQNEAQLEKSRLLSDRFSAERPKGSFSTLEIQRTEQGDSAMYLCASSLAGTKNSPLHFGNGTRLTVT.

With regard to this clonotype: A read error may explain this, as a much larger clone is one base away. V is TRBV5-1 and J is TRBJ2-7, with D hard to call. Trimming cost V 0 bases and J 5 bases, with 6 bases left between them. This CDR3 comprises 12 residues. Germline V gene sequence: CDR1 SGHRS, CDR2 YFSETQ. The CDR3 sequence: CASSLDGHEQYV. The CDR3 coding sequence is TGCGCCAGCAGCTTGGACGGGCACGAGCAGTACGTC.

This clonotype was seen a handful of times. This sequence joins TRBV6-1 and TRBJ2-4; D is possibly TRBD2 (6 bases). This CDR3 region has 17 residues. V lost 6 bases and J lost 1, with 19 bases in between. CDR1 is MNHNS, CDR2 SASEGT, per germline. The CDR3 region is CASRLGGFRSAKNIQYF. The CDR3 region has the DNA TGTGCCAGCAGGTTGGGGGGTTTTAGATCCGCCAAAAACATTCAGTACTTC.

V is TRBV18 and J is TRBJ2-3; possibly TRBD1 for D (6 bases). The CDR3 is 16 amino acids. Trimming stripped 5 bases from V and 1 base from J, with 16 bases between. Germline-derived CDR1 and CDR2 are KGHSH and LQKENI. The CDR3 reads CASSTYPGQRTDTQYF. The CDR3 region has the DNA TGTGCCAGCTCAACCTATCCTGGACAGCGCACAGATACGCAGTATTTT. The full variable domain, completed using reference TRBV18 and TRBJ2-3, is NAGVMQNPRHLVRRRGQEARLRCSPMKGHSHVYWYRQLPEEGLKFMVYLQKENIIDESGMPKERFSAEFPKEGPSILRIQQVVRGDSAAYFCASSTYPGQRTDTQYFGPGTRLTVL.

This clonotype showed up many times. This chain uses TRBV7-2 with TRBJ1-5; D gene unclear. This CDR3 has 13 residues. Between the trimmed V and J ends, which lost 3 bases and 1 base, there was a span of 4 bases. Germline V lookup: CDR1 SGHTA, CDR2 FQGNSA. Here the CDR3 DNA reads TGTGCCAGCAGCTTTACAAGCAATCAGCCCCAGCATTTT. Amino acid sequence: CASSFTSNQPQHF.

This chain joins TRBV5-4 and TRBJ2-1; D is unclear. Trimming left V 0 bases short and J 3 bases short, with 7 bases between. The CDR3 consists of 14 residues. Germline loops: CDR1 SGHNT, CDR2 YYREEE (reference sequence). The CDR3 loop is CASSLAGRYNEQFF. CDR3 coding DNA: TGTGCCAGCAGCTTGGCGGGTCGCTACAATGAGCAGTTCTTC.

There are a few counts of this clonotype. The rearrangement uses TRBV7-2 and TRBJ2-3; TRBD2 agrees at 9 bases. CDR3 size: 12 residues. Germline assignment: CDR1 SGHTA and CDR2 FQGNSA. The CDR3 sequence: CAGGGAADTQYF. The CDR3 bases are TGTGCAGGCGGGGGGGCTGCAGATACGCAGTATTTT.

This clonotype was counted a few times. The V and J genes are TRBV20-1 and TRBJ1-4; 10 nucleotides agree with TRBD1. This CDR3 region has 15 residues. V lost 0 bases, J lost 7 bases, and 5 bases stayed unmatched. From germline, CDR1 is DFQATT and CDR2 SNEGSKA (reference sequence). CDR3 in amino acids: CSARDPGQGIEKLFF. The DNA of the CDR3 is TGCAGTGCTAGAGACCCGGGACAGGGGATTGAAAAACTGTTTTTT.

In its sample, this clonotype was seen many times. CDR3 residues: CRGVGGARTEAFF. The DNA for the CDR3 is TGCAGAGGGGTGGGAGGGGCGAGGACTGAAGCTTTCTTT. The gene calls are TRBV20-1 and TRBJ1-1; possibly TRBD1 for D (5 bases). Germline V gene lookup returns CDR1 DFQATT and CDR2 SNEGSKA (reference sequence). The CDR3 loop spans 13 amino acids.

This clonotype was detected only a few times. This chain joins TRBV20-1 and TRBJ2-3, with 7 bases that match TRBD2. Germline V gives CDR1 DFQATT, CDR2 SNEGSKA (reference sequence). Trimming at V came to 8 bases and at J to 7 bases, leaving 12 bases not matched to a gene. The CDR3 is made up of 13 amino acids. The DNA for the CDR3 is TGCAGTAACCCGGGGGAGGGAGTGAATACGCAGTATTTT. Translating gives CSNPGEGVNTQYF.